These T cell receptor beta chains were read from a single sample in a study of Ad26.COV2.S vaccination and SARS-CoV-2 variants. The assay was immunoSEQ multiplex PCR, and TCRdb's table has in-frame clones only and misses some. The sample includes 380,000 or so clones, about 85% of them seen just once. The sample was peripheral blood, taken in a trial of Ad26.COV2.S vaccine versus placebo. The receptors shown here come from a person between 18 and 65 years old who received the Ad26.COV2.S COVID-19 vaccine or a placebo. CDR3s include the opening cysteine and the closing phenylalanine or tryptophan. D genes are given only for firm matches. Rows give clone size only sometimes, using once, few, many, or a class for an expanded clone.

D gene	clone size	V gene	J gene	CDR3 protein	CDR3 DNA
NA	NA	TRBV28	TRBJ1-6	CASSLRGNSPLHF	TGTGCCAGCAGTTTACGGGGGAATTCACCCCTCCACTTT
TRBD2	NA	TRBV6-2/TRBV6-3	TRBJ2-3	CASSSPKGLAGVANSDTQYF	TGTGCCAGCAGCTCGCCTAAGGGACTAGCGGGAGTGGCGAACTCAGATACGCAGTATTTT
TRBD2	NA	TRBV27	TRBJ2-2	CASRGLVDTGELFF	TGTGCCAGCAGAGGACTAGTCGACACCGGGGAGCTGTTTTTT
NA	NA	TRBV6-2/TRBV6-3	TRBJ1-5	CASSYTAPFDQPQHF	TGTGCCAGCAGTTACACCGCCCCATTCGATCAGCCCCAGCATTTT
NA	NA	TRBV7-3	TRBJ2-5	CASSQDRETQYF	TGTGCCAGCAGCCAAGATAGGGAGACCCAGTACTTC
NA	NA	TRBV27	TRBJ2-1	CASSFSFSRASPYNEQFF	TGTGCCAGCAGTTTCAGTTTCAGCCGGGCTTCTCCCTACAATGAGCAGTTCTTC
NA	once	TRBV5-1	TRBJ1-6	CASGEDHGNSPLHF	TGCGCCAGCGGAGAGGACCATGGGAATTCACCCCTCCACTTT
TRBD1	NA	TRBV24-1	TRBJ2-2	CATSVSGGTGELFF	TGTGCCACCAGTGTATCAGGGGGCACCGGGGAGCTGTTTTTT
NA	NA	TRBV9	TRBJ2-5	CASRPGEGFGETQYF	TGTGCCAGCAGGCCAGGGGAAGGTTTTGGTGAGACCCAGTACTTC
NA	NA	TRBV12-3/TRBV12-4	TRBJ2-2	CASSVKGPGELFF	TGTGCCAGCAGTGTTAAGGGCCCAGGAGAGCTGTTTTTT
TRBD1	NA	TRBV5-1	TRBJ1-2	CASSFGTGFDLGTGYTF	TGCGCCAGCAGCTTCGGGACAGGGTTTGATCTAGGTACGGGCTACACCTTC
NA	NA	TRBV27	TRBJ1-3	CASSRRGNTIYF	TGTGCCAGCAGCCGGCGGGGTAACACCATATATTTT
NA	few	TRBV13	TRBJ1-3	CASSSSSTSGISGNTIYF	TGTGCCAGCAGCTCGTCCTCCACCTCGGGGATCTCTGGAAACACCATATATTTT
NA	NA	TRBV19	TRBJ2-1	CASSVQGGGGDEQFF	TGTGCCAGTAGCGTTCAAGGCGGAGGGGGCGATGAGCAGTTCTTC
TRBD1	NA	TRBV6-5	TRBJ1-5	CASSRGQPNQPQHF	TGTGCCAGCAGCCGGGGACAGCCCAATCAGCCCCAGCATTTT
NA	NA	TRBV11-2	TRBJ2-7	CASSLVAGSSYEQYF	TGTGCCAGCAGCTTAGTTGCAGGGAGCTCCTACGAGCAGTACTTC
NA	NA	TRBV5-1	TRBJ1-1	CASSQLQGNTEAFF	TGCGCCAGCAGCCAACTACAGGGGAACACTGAAGCTTTCTTT
NA	NA	TRBV6-5	TRBJ2-5	CASSSLGLDSKTQYF	TGTGCCAGCAGTTCCTTAGGATTAGATTCGAAGACCCAGTACTTC
NA	NA	TRBV5-3	TRBJ2-5	CARSLGMPQYF	TGTGCCAGAAGCTTGGGGATGCCCCAGTACTTC
NA	NA	TRBV2	TRBJ1-4	CASSFQGQGEKLFF	TGTGCCAGCAGCTTTCAAGGGCAGGGTGAAAAACTGTTTTTT
TRBD2	NA	TRBV7-3	TRBJ2-1	CASSLTPPGGHNEQFF	TGTGCCAGCAGCTTAACTCCCCCGGGAGGGCACAATGAGCAGTTCTTC
TRBD1	NA	TRBV6-2/TRBV6-3	TRBJ1-1	CASSRTTGNTEAFF	TGTGCCAGCAGCCGGACGACAGGGAATACTGAAGCTTTCTTT
NA	NA	TRBV5-1	TRBJ1-6	CASSLAEGLGNSPLHF	TGCGCCAGCAGCTTAGCTGAAGGGCTGGGAAATTCACCCCTCCACTTT
NA	NA	TRBV6-2/TRBV6-3	TRBJ2-4	CASSYSPLEAPRNIQYF	TGTGCCAGCAGTTACTCACCCCTCGAGGCACCTAGAAACATTCAGTACTTC
NA	NA	TRBV12-3/TRBV12-4	TRBJ1-1	CASSSVNTEAFF	TGTGCCAGCAGTTCGGTGAACACTGAAGCTTTCTTT
NA	NA	TRBV2	TRBJ2-2	CARGGVVALNTGELFF	TGTGCCAGGGGTGGGGTAGTTGCGCTGAACACCGGGGAGCTGTTTTTT
NA	NA	TRBV28	TRBJ1-1	CASSFALEAFF	TGTGCCAGCAGTTTTGCTTTAGAAGCTTTCTTT
NA	NA	TRBV4-3	TRBJ2-3	CASSQAGGLTQYF	TGCGCCAGCAGCCAAGCTGGGGGGCTAACGCAGTATTTT
TRBD2	NA	TRBV18	TRBJ2-1	CASSPPAGGYNEQFF	TGTGCCAGCTCACCACCGGCGGGAGGGTACAATGAGCAGTTCTTC
NA	NA	TRBV11-2	TRBJ1-2	CASSVILEGYTF	TGTGCCAGCAGCGTAATCCTGGAGGGCTACACCTTC
TRBD1	NA	TRBV30	TRBJ2-7	CAWSVGTGTYEQYF	TGTGCCTGGAGTGTTGGGACAGGGACCTACGAGCAGTACTTC
NA	NA	TRBV5-4	TRBJ2-7	CASSTGTGRDEQYF	TGTGCCAGCAGCACTGGGACCGGTCGTGACGAGCAGTACTTC
TRBD1	NA	TRBV7-6	TRBJ1-3	CASSPDRGGNTIYF	TGTGCCAGCAGCCCTGACAGGGGGGGAAACACCATATATTTT
NA	once	TRBV5-5	TRBJ1-2	CASSLSATNYGYTF	TGTGCCAGCAGCTTGTCAGCGACTAACTATGGCTACACCTTC
NA	NA	TRBV30	TRBJ1-6	CACNQGWDRGNSPLHF	TGTGCCTGTAACCAGGGCTGGGATCGGGGTAATTCACCCCTCCACTTT
NA	NA	TRBV15	TRBJ1-1	CATSRDRDGERAFF	TGTGCCACCAGCAGAGACCGAGACGGGGAGAGAGCTTTCTTT
NA	once	TRBV7-3	TRBJ2-2	CASSFGGGELFF	TGTGCCAGCAGCTTCGGAGGCGGGGAGCTGTTTTTT
NA	NA	TRBV6-5	TRBJ1-1	CASSYLDRVNTEAFF	TGTGCCAGCAGTTACCTTGACAGAGTGAACACTGAAGCTTTCTTT
NA	NA	TRBV5-1	TRBJ2-3	CASSLGLTSTDTQYF	TGCGCCAGCAGCTTGGGCCTGACTAGCACAGATACGCAGTATTTT
NA	NA	TRBV6-5	TRBJ1-1	CASIPPTGNTEAFF	TGTGCCAGCATTCCTCCGACAGGGAACACTGAAGCTTTCTTT
NA	NA	TRBV30	TRBJ2-5	CAWMDLQETQYF	TGTGCCTGGATGGATTTACAAGAGACCCAGTACTTC
TRBD1	NA	TRBV18	TRBJ2-7	CASSLTGTADYEQYF	TGTGCCAGCTCACTGACCGGGACAGCAGACTACGAGCAGTACTTC
TRBD2	NA	TRBV19	TRBJ2-7	CASSSGLAGGYEQYF	TGTGCCAGTAGTTCGGGACTAGCGGGAGGATACGAGCAGTACTTC
NA	NA	TRBV7-2	TRBJ1-6	CASSLQSYNSPLHF	TGTGCCAGCAGCTTACAGAGTTATAATTCACCCCTCCACTTT
TRBD1	NA	TRBV4-3	TRBJ1-6	CASSQAPMAQGTGSPLHF	TGCGCCAGCAGCCAGGCCCCGATGGCACAGGGGACCGGTTCACCCCTCCACTTT
TRBD1	NA	TRBV3-1/TRBV3-2	TRBJ2-4	CASSRQGNIQYF	TGTGCCAGCAGCCGACAGGGAAACATTCAGTACTTC
NA	NA	TRBV6-5	TRBJ1-6	CASTLGNSPLHF	TGTGCCAGCACCTTAGGAAATTCACCCCTCCACTTT
TRBD2	few	TRBV4-3	TRBJ2-3	CASSRGPGLAHTDTQYF	TGCGCCAGCAGCCGAGGGCCGGGACTAGCCCACACAGATACGCAGTATTTT
NA	NA	TRBV4-1	TRBJ1-1	CASSHFGENTEAFF	TGCGCCAGCAGCCATTTCGGAGAGAACACTGAAGCTTTCTTT
NA	NA	TRBV9	TRBJ2-1	CASMEDSFYNEQFF	TGTGCCAGCATGGAGGACAGCTTCTACAATGAGCAGTTCTTC
NA	NA	TRBV30	TRBJ1-3	CAWLTGNTIYF	TGTGCCTGGTTGACTGGAAACACCATATATTTT
TRBD1	NA	TRBV7-9	TRBJ2-1	CASRPGTGIYNEQFF	TGTGCCAGCAGACCCGGGACAGGAATCTACAATGAGCAGTTCTTC
NA	NA	TRBV11-1	TRBJ1-5	CASSLAGSNQPQHF	TGTGCCAGCAGCTTAGCCGGCAGCAATCAGCCCCAGCATTTT
NA	many	TRBV9	TRBJ1-1	CASSVAGADTEAFF	TGTGCCAGCAGCGTAGCGGGCGCAGACACTGAAGCTTTCTTT
NA	NA	TRBV5-1	TRBJ2-1	CATDIGVGGSYNEQFF	TGCGCCACGGACATCGGAGTAGGGGGCTCCTACAATGAGCAGTTCTTC
TRBD2	once	TRBV11-3	TRBJ2-3	CASSPRRGGTDTQYF	TGTGCCAGCAGCCCCCGCCGGGGGGGCACAGATACGCAGTATTTT
TRBD1	NA	TRBV7-9	TRBJ1-5	CASSVTGGANNQPQHF	TGTGCCAGCAGCGTGACAGGGGGCGCAAACAATCAGCCCCAGCATTTT